This T cell receptor (beta chain) appears in the sequencing data of a study of T cell repertoires in cytomegalovirus infection. Note on this clonotype: Its antigen is undetermined.

Each CDR3 protein gets one entry after TCRdb re-called the reads with MiXCR. The sample gives around 120,000 distinct CDR3 sequences, 42% of which show up once; roughly 70% is in the top ten. Germline-derived CDR1 and CDR2 are KGHDR and SFDVKD. There are 13 residues in the CDR3. V shed 0 bases, J shed 14 bases, and the junction held 4 bases outside the gene matches. This material consisted of CD8+ T cells from cultured PBMCs, taken from culture after CMV antigen stimulation. The chain recombines TRBV24-1 with TRBJ2-1; 9 nucleotides agree with TRBD1. The receptor was isolated from a human donor in good health (CMV status not recorded). Some clones in this sample may be carry-over from other donors' samples. CDR3 nucleotides: TGTGCCACCAGTGATTTGACGTGGACAGGGGAGTTCTTC. The encoded protein is CATSDLTWTGEFF.